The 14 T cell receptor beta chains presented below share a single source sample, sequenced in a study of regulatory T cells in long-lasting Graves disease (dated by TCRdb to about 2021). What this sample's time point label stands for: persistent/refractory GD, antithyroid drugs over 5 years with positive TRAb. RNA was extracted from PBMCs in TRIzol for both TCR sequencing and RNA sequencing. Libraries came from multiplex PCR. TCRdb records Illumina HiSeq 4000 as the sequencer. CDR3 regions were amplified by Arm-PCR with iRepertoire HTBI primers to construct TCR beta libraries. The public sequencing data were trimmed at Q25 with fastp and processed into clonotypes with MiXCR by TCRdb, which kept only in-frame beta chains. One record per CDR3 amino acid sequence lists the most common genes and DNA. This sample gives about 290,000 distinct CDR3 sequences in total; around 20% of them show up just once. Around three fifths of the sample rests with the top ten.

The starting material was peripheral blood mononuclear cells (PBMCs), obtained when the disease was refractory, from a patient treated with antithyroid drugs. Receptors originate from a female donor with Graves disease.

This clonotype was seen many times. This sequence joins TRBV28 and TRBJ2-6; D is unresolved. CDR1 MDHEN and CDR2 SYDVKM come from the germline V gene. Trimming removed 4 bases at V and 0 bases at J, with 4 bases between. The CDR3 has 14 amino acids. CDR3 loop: CASSWGSGANVLTF. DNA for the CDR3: TGTGCCAGCAGTTGGGGCTCTGGGGCCAACGTCCTGACTTTC.

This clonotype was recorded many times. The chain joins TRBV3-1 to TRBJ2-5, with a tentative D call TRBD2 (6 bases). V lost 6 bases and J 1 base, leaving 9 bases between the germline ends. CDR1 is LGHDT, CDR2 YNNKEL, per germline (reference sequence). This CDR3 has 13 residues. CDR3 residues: CASSRTIQETQYF. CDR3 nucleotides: TGTGCCAGCAGTAGGACTATCCAAGAGACCCAGTACTTC.

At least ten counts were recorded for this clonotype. CDR3 protein: CASSPAGFINIQYF. CDR3 DNA sequence: TGTGCCAGCAGTCCAGCGGGATTCATAAACATTCAGTACTTC. The V and J genes are TRBV28 and TRBJ2-4; 7 bases match TRBD2. In germline, CDR1 is MDHEN, CDR2 SYDVKM. This CDR3 is built from 14 residues. The trim removed 5 bases at V and 6 bases at J, leaving 7 bases unmatched.

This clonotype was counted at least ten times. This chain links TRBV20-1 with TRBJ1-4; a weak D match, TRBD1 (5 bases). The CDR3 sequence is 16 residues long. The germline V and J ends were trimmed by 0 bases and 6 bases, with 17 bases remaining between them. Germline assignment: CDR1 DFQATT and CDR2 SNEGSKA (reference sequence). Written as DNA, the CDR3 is TGCAGTGCTAGAGATAATGGTCAGGGAATAGATGAAAAACTGTTTTTT. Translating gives CSARDNGQGIDEKLFF.

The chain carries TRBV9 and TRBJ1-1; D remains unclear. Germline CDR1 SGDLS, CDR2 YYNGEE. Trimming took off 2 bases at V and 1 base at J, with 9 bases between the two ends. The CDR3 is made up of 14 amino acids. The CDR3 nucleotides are TGTGCCAGCAGCGTGAGCCCCCAGAACACTGAAGCTTTCTTT. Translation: CASSVSPQNTEAFF. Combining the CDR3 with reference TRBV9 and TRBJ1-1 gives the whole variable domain DSGVTQTPKHLITATGQRVTLRCSPRSGDLSVYWYQQSLDQGLQFLIQYYNGEERAKGNILERFSAQQFPDLHSELNLSSLELGDSALYFCASSVSPQNTEAFFGQGTRLTVV.

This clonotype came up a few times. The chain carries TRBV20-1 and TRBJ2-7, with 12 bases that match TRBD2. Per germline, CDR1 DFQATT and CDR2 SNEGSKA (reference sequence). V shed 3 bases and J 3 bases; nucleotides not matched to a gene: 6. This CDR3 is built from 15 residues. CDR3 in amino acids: CSASSGLAGLYEQYF. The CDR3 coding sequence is TGCAGTGCTAGCTCCGGACTAGCGGGACTCTACGAGCAGTACTTC.

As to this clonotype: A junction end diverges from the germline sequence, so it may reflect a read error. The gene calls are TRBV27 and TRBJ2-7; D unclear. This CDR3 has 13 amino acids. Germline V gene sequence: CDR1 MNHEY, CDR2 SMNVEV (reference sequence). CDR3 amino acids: CASSLRVNYKQYF. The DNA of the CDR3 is TGTGCCAGCAGTTTAAGGGTTAACTACAAGCAGTACTTC.

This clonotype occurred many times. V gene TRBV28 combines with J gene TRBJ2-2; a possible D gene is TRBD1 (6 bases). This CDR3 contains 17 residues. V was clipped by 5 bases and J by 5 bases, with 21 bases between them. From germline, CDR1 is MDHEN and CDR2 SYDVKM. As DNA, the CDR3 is TGTGCCAGCAGTCAACTCACCGGGACACTCCGGACCGGGGAGCTGTTTTTT. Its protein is CASSQLTGTLRTGELFF.

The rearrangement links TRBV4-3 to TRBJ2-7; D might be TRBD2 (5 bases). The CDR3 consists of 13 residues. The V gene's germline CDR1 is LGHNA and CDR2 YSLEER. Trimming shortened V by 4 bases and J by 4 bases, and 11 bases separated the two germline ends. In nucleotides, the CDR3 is TGCGCCAGCAGCCGTGGAGCGGATTACGAGCAGTACTTC. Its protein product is CASSRGADYEQYF.

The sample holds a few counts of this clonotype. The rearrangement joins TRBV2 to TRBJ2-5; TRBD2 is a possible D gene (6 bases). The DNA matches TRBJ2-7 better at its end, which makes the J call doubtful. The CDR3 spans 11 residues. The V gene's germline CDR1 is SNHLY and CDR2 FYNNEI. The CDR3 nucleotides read TGTGCCAGCTTGGGGGGTCACGAGCAGTACTTC. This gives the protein CASLGGHEQYF.

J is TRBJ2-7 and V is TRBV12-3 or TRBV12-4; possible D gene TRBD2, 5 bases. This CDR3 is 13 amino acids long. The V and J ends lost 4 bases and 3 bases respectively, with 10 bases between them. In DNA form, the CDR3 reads TGTGCCAGCAGTTCTCGACTAATCTACGAGCAGTACTTC. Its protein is CASSSRLIYEQYF.

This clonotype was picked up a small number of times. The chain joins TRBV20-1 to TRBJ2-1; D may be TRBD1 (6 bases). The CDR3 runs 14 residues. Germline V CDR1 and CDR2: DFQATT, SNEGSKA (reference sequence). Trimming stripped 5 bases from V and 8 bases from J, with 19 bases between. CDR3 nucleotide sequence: TGCAGTGCTGCCCGCGGACAGTCAGGCTATGAGCAGTTCTTC. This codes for CSAARGQSGYEQFF.

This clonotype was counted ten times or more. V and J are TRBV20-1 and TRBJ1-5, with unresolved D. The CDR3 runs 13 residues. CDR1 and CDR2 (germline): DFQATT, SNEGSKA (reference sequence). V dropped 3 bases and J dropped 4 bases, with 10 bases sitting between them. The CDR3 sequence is CSASGLRNQPQHF. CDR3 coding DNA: TGCAGTGCTAGCGGTCTGAGAAATCAGCCCCAGCATTTT.

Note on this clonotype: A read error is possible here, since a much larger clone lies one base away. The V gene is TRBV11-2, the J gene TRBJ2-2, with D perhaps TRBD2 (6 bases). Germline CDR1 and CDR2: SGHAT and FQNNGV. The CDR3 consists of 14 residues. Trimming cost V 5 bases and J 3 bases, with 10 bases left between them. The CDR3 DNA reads TGTGCCAGCAGCCGGGGCGGGGACACCGGGGAGCTGTTTTTT. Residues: CASSRGGDTGELFF.